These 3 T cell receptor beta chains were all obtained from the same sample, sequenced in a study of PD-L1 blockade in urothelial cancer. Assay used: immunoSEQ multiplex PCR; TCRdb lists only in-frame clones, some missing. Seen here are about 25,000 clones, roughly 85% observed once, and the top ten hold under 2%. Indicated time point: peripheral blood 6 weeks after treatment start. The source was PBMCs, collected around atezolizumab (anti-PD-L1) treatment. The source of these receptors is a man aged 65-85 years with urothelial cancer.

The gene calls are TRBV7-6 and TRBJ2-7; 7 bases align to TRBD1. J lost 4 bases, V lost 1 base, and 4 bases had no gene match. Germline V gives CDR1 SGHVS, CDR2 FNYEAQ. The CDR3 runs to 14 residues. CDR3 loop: CASSLEGQSYEQYF. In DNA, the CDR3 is TGTGCCAGCAGCTTAGAGGGACAGAGTTACGAGCAGTACTTC.

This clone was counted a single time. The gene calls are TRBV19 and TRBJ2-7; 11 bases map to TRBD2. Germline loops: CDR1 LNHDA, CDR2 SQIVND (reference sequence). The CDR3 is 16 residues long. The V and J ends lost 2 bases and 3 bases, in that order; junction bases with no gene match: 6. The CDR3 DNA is TGTGCCAGTAGTATAAGGTTAGCGGGAGGGGTCTACGAGCAGTACTTC. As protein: CASSIRLAGGVYEQYF.

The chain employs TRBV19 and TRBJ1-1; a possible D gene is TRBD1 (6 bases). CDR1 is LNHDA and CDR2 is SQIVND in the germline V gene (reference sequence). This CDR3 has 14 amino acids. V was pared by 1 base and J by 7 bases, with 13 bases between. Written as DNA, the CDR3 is TGTGCCAGTAGTATAGGAGGCAGGGGTGATGAAGCTTTCTTT. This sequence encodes CASSIGGRGDEAFF.